A single sample gave rise to the 28 T cell receptor beta chains below, sequenced in a study of blood T cells in healthy people across ages. The use of a sample-barcoded 5' primer and a J-beta primer mix characterized a second PCR of roughly 6 to 11 cycles. TCRdb used MiXCR to reprocess the 5' RACE reads, holding one entry per CDR3 protein. Among roughly 1,100,000 distinct CDR3 sequences, under 30% were seen once, and the ten largest hold around 0.7%. These data also featured in a second study, about T cells of mothers and their children.

Material for sequencing was blood. The receptor source for this set is a girl between 2 and 10 years old in good health.

The chain recombines TRBV6-2 or TRBV6-3 with TRBJ1-2, with a tentative D call TRBD1 (5 bases). V gave up 0 bases and J gave up 8 bases, with 16 bases separating them. This CDR3 spans 15 amino acids. Germline CDR1 is MNHEY and CDR2 is SVGEGT. The CDR3 loop is CASSYSIGQGNGYTF. The CDR3 coding sequence is TGTGCCAGCAGTTACTCGATTGGGCAGGGTAACGGCTACACCTTC.

V gene TRBV6-5 combines with J gene TRBJ2-5, with 15 bases aligning to TRBD2. The V and J ends lost 2 bases and 4 bases, in that order; junction bases with no gene match: 8. There are 18 residues in the CDR3. Germline V CDR1 and CDR2: MNHEY, SVGAGI. The DNA for the CDR3 is TGTGCCAGCAGTTACCTTGGGACTAGCGGGGGGAGGGGAGAGACCCAGTACTTC. Its translation is CASSYLGTSGGRGETQYF.

This sequence joins TRBV14 and TRBJ2-1; the D gene is possibly TRBD1 (5 bases). Germline CDR1 and CDR2: SGHDN and FVKESK. The CDR3 sequence is 17 residues long. The V end was cut by 4 bases, the J end by 0 bases, with 16 bases between. As DNA, the CDR3 is TGTGCCAGCAGCCTCCCCGGTAGACAGCACTCCTACAATGAGCAGTTCTTC. This sequence encodes CASSLPGRQHSYNEQFF.

V usage is TRBV5-1 and J usage is TRBJ2-5; 7 bases are a match to TRBD2. Germline-derived CDR1 and CDR2 are SGHRS and YFSETQ. This CDR3 spans 15 amino acids. V was pared by 0 bases and J by 2 bases, with 4 bases of the junction left unmatched. The CDR3 sequence is CASSLDVAGQETQYF. In DNA form, the CDR3 reads TGCGCCAGCAGCTTGGACGTAGCGGGTCAAGAGACCCAGTACTTC.

The chain is built from TRBV29-1 and TRBJ1-2; no clear D gene. Germline V gives CDR1 SQVTM, CDR2 ANQGSEA. This CDR3 has 14 residues. Trimming took 5 bases from V and 4 from J, leaving 17 bases between them. The DNA for the CDR3 is TGCAGCGTTCTAACGGGCGCGGGTGGCTATGGCTACACCTTC. This translates into CSVLTGAGGYGYTF. The whole variable domain, remainder taken from reference TRBV29-1 and TRBJ1-2, is SAVISQKPSRDICQRGTSLTIQCQVDSQVTMMFWYRQQPGQSLTLIATANQGSEATYESGFVIDKFPISRPNLTFSTLTVSNMSPEDSSIYLCSVLTGAGGYGYTFGSGTRLTVV.

The chain uses TRBV20-1 and TRBJ1-6; 9 bases map to TRBD1. This CDR3 comprises 13 residues. With 5 bases clipped from V and 7 bases from J, the junction kept 3 bases outside the gene matches. Germline loops: CDR1 DFQATT, CDR2 SNEGSKA (reference sequence). CDR3 coding DNA: TGCAGTGCTCCGACAGGGGGAAATTCACCCCTCCACTTT. It is translated as CSAPTGGNSPLHF.

The chain links TRBV19 to TRBJ1-2; no firm D call. The length of the CDR3 is 12 residues. Germline V lookup: CDR1 LNHDA, CDR2 SQIVND (reference sequence). V lost 5 bases and J 7 bases, leaving 11 bases between the germline ends. The CDR3 region is CASSYNSGGYTF. The DNA of the CDR3 is TGTGCCAGTAGTTACAATTCGGGTGGCTACACCTTC.

This clonotype appeared a few times. The rearrangement uses TRBV7-9 and TRBJ1-1; maybe TRBD1 (5 bases). This CDR3 contains 12 residues. Germline CDR1 SEHNR, CDR2 FQNEAQ (reference sequence). The ends were cut back, 8 bases at V and 3 bases at J, with 10 bases in the middle. CDR3 coding DNA: TGTGCCAGCTCTGGGGCAGACACTGAAGCTTTCTTT. The encoded protein is CASSGADTEAFF.

This clonotype has only a few counts. The rearrangement joins TRBV27 to TRBJ2-7; D may be TRBD1 or TRBD2 (6 bases each). There are 14 residues in the CDR3. V dropped 3 bases and J dropped 10 bases, with 19 bases sitting between them. Looked up from germline, CDR1 is MNHEY and CDR2 is SMNVEV (reference sequence). The CDR3 region has the DNA TGTGCCAGCAGTTTGGGGGCGGGGACACCTCCTCAGTACTTC. Translation gives CASSLGAGTPPQYF.

This chain uses TRBV28 with TRBJ1-2; D uncertain. The length of the CDR3 is 13 residues. The germline CDR1 and CDR2 sequences are MDHEN and SYDVKM. V gave up 5 bases and J gave up 3 bases, with 10 bases separating them. CDR3 protein: CASSQRLDYGYTF. The CDR3 DNA sequence: TGTGCCAGCAGTCAGAGACTCGACTATGGCTACACCTTC.

This chain connects TRBV6-6 to TRBJ2-2; D uncertain. The germline V gene has CDR1 MNHNY and CDR2 SVGAGI (reference sequence). This CDR3 is built from 16 residues. Trimming pared 4 bases from V and 4 bases from J, leaving 16 bases between. In DNA, the CDR3 is TGTGCCAGCAGTTCACCGAAAGCCCGGTCCACCGGGGAGCTGTTTTTT. Protein: CASSSPKARSTGELFF.

V and J are TRBV29-1 and TRBJ2-3; the D gene is possibly TRBD1 (6 bases). The length of the CDR3 is 13 residues. The V gene's germline CDR1 is SQVTM and CDR2 ANQGSEA. V was cut by 3 bases and J by 3 bases, with 10 bases left in between. CDR3 DNA sequence: TGCAGCGTTGACAGGGGCGGTACAGATACGCAGTATTTT. This codes for CSVDRGGTDTQYF.

This clonotype was seen a handful of times. The chain uses TRBV6-6 and TRBJ1-2, with D hard to call. The V end was cut by 0 bases, the J end by 3 bases, with 5 bases between. Germline V gives CDR1 MNHNY, CDR2 SVGAGI (reference sequence). This CDR3 is built from 13 residues. This chain's CDR3 is CASSYSTDYGYTF. CDR3 nucleotide sequence: TGTGCCAGCAGTTACTCTACGGACTATGGCTACACCTTC.

The CDR3 DNA is TGCAGCGTTGAATTTTGGGACAGGAGGTGGGAAGCTTTCTTT. It is translated as CSVEFWDRRWEAFF. The chain carries TRBV29-1 and TRBJ1-1; 8 positions match TRBD1. Germline trimming cut 2 bases from V and 8 bases from J; bases unmatched to any gene: 10. The CDR3 has 14 residues. Germline V gives CDR1 SQVTM, CDR2 ANQGSEA.

This clonotype was seen a handful of times. This chain links TRBV5-1 with TRBJ2-7; perhaps TRBD2 as D (6 bases). V was cut by 5 bases and J by 2 bases, with 17 bases left in between. CDR3 length: 15 amino acids. Per germline, CDR1 SGHRS and CDR2 YFSETQ. CDR3 nucleotide sequence: TGCGCCAGCAGACCTGGGCGGGACTCAACCTACGAGCAGTACTTC. Its translation: CASRPGRDSTYEQYF.

This clonotype was observed a handful of times. The J gene is TRBJ1-4, the V gene TRBV20-1, with D hard to call. Trimming cost V 5 bases and J 5 bases, with 12 bases left between them. CDR1 and CDR2 (germline): DFQATT, SNEGSKA (reference sequence). The CDR3 length is 13 residues. CDR3 in amino acids: CSAFFRGNEKLFF. In DNA, the CDR3 is TGCAGTGCTTTCTTCCGGGGAAATGAAAAACTGTTTTTT.

The V gene is TRBV5-6, the J gene TRBJ2-1; TRBD2 matches at 7 bases. J gave up 0 bases and V 2 bases, and 8 bases lay outside the gene matches. CDR3 length: 17 amino acids. Germline CDR1 SGHDT, CDR2 YYEEEE. CDR3 in DNA: TGTGCCAGCAGCTTCACTAGCGTTCTATTCTCCTACAATGAGCAGTTCTTC. Translation: CASSFTSVLFSYNEQFF.

This chain uses TRBV28 with TRBJ2-7; perhaps TRBD2 as D (6 bases). The germline V and J ends were trimmed by 4 bases and 4 bases, with 17 bases remaining between them. Germline assignment: CDR1 MDHEN and CDR2 SYDVKM. The CDR3 contains 15 residues. In nucleotides, the CDR3 is TGTGCCAGCAGTTCAGGCGGGACCCTCGGGTACGAGCAGTACTTC. Translation gives CASSSGGTLGYEQYF. The complete variable domain, with remaining parts taken from reference TRBV28 and TRBJ2-7, reads DVKVTQSSRYLVKRTGEKVFLECVQDMDHENMFWYRQDPGLGLRLIYFSYDVKMKEKGDIPEGYSVSREKKERFSLILESASTNQTSMYLCASSSGGTLGYEQYFGPGTRLTVT.

The chain joins TRBV29-1 to TRBJ2-5; D not certain. With 5 bases removed from V and 6 bases from J, the gap between germline ends came to 10 bases. In germline, CDR1 is SQVTM, CDR2 ANQGSEA. The CDR3 has 11 residues. This CDR3 reads CSVRPEKTQYF. Here the CDR3 DNA reads TGCAGCGTTAGGCCTGAAAAGACCCAGTACTTC.

The chain couples TRBV29-1 to TRBJ2-7, with D possibly being TRBD1 (5 bases). V was trimmed by 5 bases and J by 0 bases, leaving 14 bases between them. The CDR3 length is 14 residues. Germline V gene sequence: CDR1 SQVTM, CDR2 ANQGSEA. The CDR3 sequence: CSVWKGVHSYEQYF. The CDR3 bases are TGCAGCGTTTGGAAAGGGGTCCACTCCTACGAGCAGTACTTC.

This clonotype has just a few counts. The CDR3, as DNA: TGCGCCAGCAGCCAAGAACAAGGTCGGGAGCAGTACTTC. Its protein is CASSQEQGREQYF. The chain couples TRBV4-1 to TRBJ2-5, with D maybe TRBD2 (6 bases). Deletions cut 0 bases from V and 11 bases from J, with 13 bases between. CDR1 is MGHRA and CDR2 is YSYEKL in the germline V gene. CDR3 size: 13 residues.

This clonotype appeared a few times. V usage is TRBV7-6 and J usage is TRBJ1-5; possibly TRBD1 for D (5 bases). V lost 3 bases and J 5 bases, leaving 14 bases between the germline ends. Germline V gene data show CDR1 as SGHVS and CDR2 as FNYEAQ. This CDR3 has 15 amino acids. The CDR3 region has the DNA TGTGCCAGCAGCTTGGGTGGCAGGGTCGATCAGCCCCAGCATTTT. This codes for CASSLGGRVDQPQHF.

This clonotype was seen a few times. Sequence at one end of the junction differs from germline and may be a read error. CDR3 sequence: CSARDLSNSYNEQSF. The CDR3 DNA sequence: TGCAGTGCTAGAGATCTCTCGAACTCCTACAATGAGCAGTCCTTC. This chain connects TRBV20-1 to TRBJ2-5; D is unresolved. CDR3 length equals 15 residues. Germline assignment: CDR1 DFQATT and CDR2 SNEGSKA (reference sequence).

V gene TRBV11-3 combines with J gene TRBJ2-5; a possible D gene is TRBD1 (6 bases). The CDR3 is 13 amino acids. Germline V lookup: CDR1 SGHNT, CDR2 YENEEA. Between the trimmed V and J ends, which lost 1 base and 7 bases, there was a span of 10 bases. The CDR3: CASSLGDMGTQYF. The CDR3, as DNA: TGTGCCAGCAGCTTAGGGGACATGGGGACCCAGTACTTC.

This clonotype turned up a few times. The V gene is TRBV10-3, the J gene TRBJ2-5, with D perhaps TRBD2 (7 bases). Trimming left V 0 bases short and J 1 base short, with 18 bases between. Germline assignment: CDR1 ENHRY and CDR2 SYGVKD. The CDR3 totals 18 residues. The CDR3 nucleotides read TGTGCCATCAGTGAGTCTGGACTAGGGGGGAGTTCCCAAGAGACCCAGTACTTC. Its protein is CAISESGLGGSSQETQYF.

The chain links TRBV20-1 to TRBJ2-5, with 12 bases that match TRBD2. J was trimmed by 5 bases and V by 3 bases; bases with no gene match: 19. CDR3 length equals 19 residues. Germline V gives CDR1 DFQATT, CDR2 SNEGSKA (reference sequence). The CDR3 protein is CSASGTGLAGNLVTETQYF. The CDR3 DNA reads TGCAGTGCTAGTGGGACCGGACTAGCGGGAAATCTAGTCACGGAGACCCAGTACTTC.

There are a few counts of this clonotype. Here the CDR3 DNA reads TGTGCCAGCAGTGGAGACAGATTTACCTATGGCTACACCTTC. Its protein is CASSGDRFTYGYTF. The chain recombines TRBV6-1 with TRBJ1-2, with a possible D match to TRBD1 (5 bases). This CDR3 is built from 14 residues. The germline gives CDR1 MNHNS, CDR2 SASEGT. Trimming took off 4 bases at V and 4 bases at J, with 13 bases between the two ends.

The CDR3 sequence is CSAGPGANSPLHF. The CDR3, as DNA: TGCAGTGCGGGTCCAGGGGCGAATTCACCCCTCCACTTT. This chain connects TRBV20-1 to TRBJ1-6, with D perhaps TRBD1 (6 bases). Trimming cost V 6 bases and J 7 bases, with 13 bases left between them. CDR1 and CDR2 from the germline V gene are DFQATT and SNEGSKA (reference sequence). The CDR3 spans 13 residues.